The 16 T cell receptor beta chains below all came from one sample that was sequenced in a study of T cell clonotyping in hematopoietic cell transplantation. The protocol was immunoSEQ multiplex PCR, while the TCRdb copy is restricted to in-frame clones and leaves out a portion. Here the sample spans 27,000 or so clones, nearly 97% being singletons. What was sequenced was peripheral blood mononuclear cells. These receptors were taken from a man between 50 and 59 years old in good health. Some clones in this sample may be carry-over from other donors' samples.

This clone was seen once. V usage is TRBV4-3 and J usage is TRBJ1-2; 12 bases are a match to TRBD1. Germline CDR1 LGHNA, CDR2 YSLEER. V trimming: 4 bases; J trimming: 1 base; junction bases outside the gene matches: 7. The CDR3 extends over 17 amino acids. The CDR3 loop is CASSRGTGGVSNYGYTF. As DNA, the CDR3 is TGCGCCAGCAGCCGCGGGACAGGGGGCGTAAGTAACTATGGCTACACCTTC.

J is TRBJ2-3 and V is TRBV4-3; 11 bases align to TRBD2. Germline V gene sequence: CDR1 LGHNA, CDR2 YSLEER. J lost 14 bases, V lost 0 bases, and 10 bases had no gene match. The CDR3 loop spans 15 amino acids. CDR3 amino acids: CASSQDRGLADLLYF. CDR3 in DNA: TGCGCCAGCAGCCAAGATCGGGGACTAGCGGACCTTCTGTATTTT.

The chain recombines TRBV18 with TRBJ1-3; 7 positions match TRBD1. J gave up 4 bases and V 5 bases, and 8 bases lay outside the gene matches. CDR1 is KGHSH, CDR2 LQKENI, per germline. This CDR3 spans 15 amino acids. In DNA, the CDR3 is TGTGCCAGCTCAGCTGATACAGGGGTCGGAAACACCATATATTTT. It codes for CASSADTGVGNTIYF.

The V call is TRBV6-5, the J call TRBJ1-6, with 7 bases matching TRBD1. The CDR3 totals 14 residues. Germline-derived CDR1 and CDR2 are MNHEY and SVGAGI. Trimming cost V 5 bases and J 7 bases; bases outside gene matches: 5. The CDR3 nucleotides read TGTGCCAGCAGTAGACAGGGTGTGAATTCACCCCTCCACTTT. Its protein is CASSRQGVNSPLHF.

The chain employs TRBV9 and TRBJ1-1, with D possibly matching TRBD1 (6 bases). The CDR3 spans 12 residues. CDR1 and CDR2 (germline): SGDLS, YYNGEE. Trimming stripped 4 bases from V and 9 bases from J, with 13 bases between. The CDR3 nucleotides read TGTGCCAGCAGCACTTTGACAGGAAAAGCTTTCTTT. Protein product: CASSTLTGKAFF.

The chain uses TRBV30 and TRBJ1-2; D remains ambiguous. The germline V gene has CDR1 GTSNPN and CDR2 SVGIG (reference sequence). The CDR3 is 13 amino acids. V lost 3 bases and J lost 2, with 10 bases in between. This CDR3 is CAWRKQSNYGYTF. The CDR3, as DNA: TGTGCCTGGAGGAAACAGTCGAACTATGGCTACACCTTC.

The chain recombines TRBV19 with TRBJ1-2; 7 bases line up with TRBD1. From germline, CDR1 is LNHDA and CDR2 SQIVND (reference sequence). The CDR3 spans 18 residues. The V segment lost 7 bases and the J segment 2 bases; nucleotides outside the gene matches: 19. The CDR3 loop is CASTPLLDRFSLNYGYTF. CDR3 DNA sequence: TGTGCCAGTACCCCCCTTCTGGACAGGTTTAGCCTCAACTATGGCTACACCTTC.

This chain connects TRBV19 to TRBJ1-3; 8 nucleotides agree with TRBD1. CDR3 size: 15 residues. Germline CDR1 reads LNHDA; CDR2 reads SQIVND (reference sequence). Trimming took 5 bases from V and 4 from J; bases not matched to a gene: 7. The CDR3 nucleotides are TGTGCCAGTAGTCCTCGTGACAGGGGAGGAAACACCATATATTTT. It yields the protein CASSPRDRGGNTIYF.

The rearrangement links TRBV9 to TRBJ2-1, with D tentatively TRBD1 (6 bases). Trimming removed 6 bases from V and 5 bases from J, with 6 bases in between. Germline loops: CDR1 SGDLS, CDR2 YYNGEE. The CDR3 has 11 residues. As DNA, the CDR3 is TGTGCCAGCAACAGGGACAATGAGCAGTTCTTC. It translates to CASNRDNEQFF.

The chain carries TRBV30 and TRBJ1-4; the match to TRBD1 covers 7 bases. The CDR3 length is 14 residues. Germline lookup yields CDR1 GTSNPN and CDR2 SVGIG (reference sequence). The V segment lost 3 bases and the J segment 5 bases; nucleotides outside the gene matches: 6. The CDR3 loop is CAWRKGGWNEKLFF. The CDR3 nucleotides are TGTGCCTGGAGAAAAGGGGGCTGGAATGAAAAACTGTTTTTT.

The V gene is TRBV28, the J gene TRBJ2-7; 9 bases fit TRBD1. Germline CDR1 MDHEN, CDR2 SYDVKM. The CDR3 consists of 15 residues. Trimming cost V 6 bases and J 1 base; bases outside gene matches: 7. DNA for the CDR3: TGTGCCAGCAGCTCTTGGGGGACAGGGTCCTACGAGCAGTACTTC. Its protein is CASSSWGTGSYEQYF.

The chain links TRBV12-5 to TRBJ1-6; D is uncertain. V was pared by 4 bases and J by 9 bases, with 10 bases between. The germline gives CDR1 LGHNT, CDR2 FRNRAP. The CDR3 length is 13 residues. CDR3 in amino acids: CASGSDLGSPLHF. CDR3 in DNA: TGTGCTAGTGGTTCCGACCTAGGTTCACCCCTCCACTTT.

The chain uses TRBV29-1 and TRBJ1-1; a possible D gene is TRBD1 (6 bases). V was pared by 4 bases and J by 0 bases, with 12 bases between. Germline V gene sequence: CDR1 SQVTM, CDR2 ANQGSEA. The CDR3 contains 14 residues. This chain's CDR3 is CSVGLDSLNTEAFF. As DNA, the CDR3 is TGCAGCGTTGGACTGGACAGCTTGAACACTGAAGCTTTCTTT.

The J gene is TRBJ1-6, the V gene TRBV11-2; a weak D match, TRBD1 (6 bases). This CDR3 is built from 16 residues. Trimming took off 0 bases at V and 15 bases at J, with 21 bases between the two ends. Germline CDR1 and CDR2: SGHAT and FQNNGV. The CDR3 DNA reads TGTGCCAGCAGCTTAGATCGACAGGTTGCCCGGGAGGTCCTCCACTTT. It codes for CASSLDRQVAREVLHF. Full variable domain (missing parts from reference TRBV11-2 and TRBJ1-6): EAGVAQSPRYKIIEKRQSVAFWCNPISGHATLYWYQQILGQGPKLLIQFQNNGVVDDSQLPKDRFSAERLKGVDSTLKIQPAKLEDSAVYLCASSLDRQVAREVLHFGNGTRLTVT.

The V gene is TRBV7-3, the J gene TRBJ2-7, with TRBD2 matching over 11 bases. The CDR3 is 18 residues long. CDR1 and CDR2 from the germline V gene are SGHTA and FQGTGA. J was trimmed by 5 bases and V by 2 bases; bases with no gene match: 14. The CDR3 sequence is CASSLLAGGPGSTHEQYF. CDR3 DNA sequence: TGTGCCAGCAGCTTACTAGCGGGGGGTCCAGGTTCGACCCACGAGCAGTACTTC.

The chain joins TRBV4-3 to TRBJ1-2; no clear D gene. CDR1 LGHNA and CDR2 YSLEER come from the germline V gene. V was pared by 0 bases and J by 0 bases, with 11 bases between. This CDR3 is built from 16 residues. CDR3 nucleotide sequence: TGCGCCAGCAGCCAAGATGTACCAGCTTCTAACTATGGCTACACCTTC. This codes for CASSQDVPASNYGYTF.